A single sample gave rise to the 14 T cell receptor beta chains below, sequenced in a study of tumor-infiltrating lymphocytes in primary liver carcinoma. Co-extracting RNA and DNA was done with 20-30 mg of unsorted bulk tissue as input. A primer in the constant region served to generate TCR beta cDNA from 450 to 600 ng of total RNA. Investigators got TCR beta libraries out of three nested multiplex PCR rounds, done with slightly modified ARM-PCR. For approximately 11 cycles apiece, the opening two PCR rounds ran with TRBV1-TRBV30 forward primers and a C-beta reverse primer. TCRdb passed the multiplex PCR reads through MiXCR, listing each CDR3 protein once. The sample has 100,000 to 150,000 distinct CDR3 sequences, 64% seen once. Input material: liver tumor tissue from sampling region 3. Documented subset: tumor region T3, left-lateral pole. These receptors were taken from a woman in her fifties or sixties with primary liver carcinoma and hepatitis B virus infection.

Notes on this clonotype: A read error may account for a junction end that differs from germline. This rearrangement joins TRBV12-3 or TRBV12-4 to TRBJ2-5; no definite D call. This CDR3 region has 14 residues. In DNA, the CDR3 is TGTACCAGCAGCCAAAATGGGAAGGATGAGACCCAGTACTTC. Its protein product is CTSSQNGKDETQYF.

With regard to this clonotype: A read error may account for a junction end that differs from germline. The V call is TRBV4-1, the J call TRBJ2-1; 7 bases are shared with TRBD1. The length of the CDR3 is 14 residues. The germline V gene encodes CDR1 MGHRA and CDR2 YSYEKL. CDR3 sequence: CASSQGGQSNEQFF. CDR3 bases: TGTGCCAGCAGCCAAGGGGGACAGAGCAATGAGCAGTTCTTC.

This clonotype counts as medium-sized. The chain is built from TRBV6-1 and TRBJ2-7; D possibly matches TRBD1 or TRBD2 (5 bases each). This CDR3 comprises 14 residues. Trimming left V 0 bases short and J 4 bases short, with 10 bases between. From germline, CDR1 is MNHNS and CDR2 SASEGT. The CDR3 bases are TGTGCCAGCAGTGAAGCTTTCGAGGGGTACGAGCAGTACTTC. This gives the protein CASSEAFEGYEQYF.

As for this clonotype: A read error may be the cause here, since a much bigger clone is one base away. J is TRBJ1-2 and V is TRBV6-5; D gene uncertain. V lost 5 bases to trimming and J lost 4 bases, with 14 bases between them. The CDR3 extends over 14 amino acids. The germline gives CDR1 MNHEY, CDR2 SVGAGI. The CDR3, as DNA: TGTGCCAGCAGTCCCGCCGGACGCATCTATGGCTACACCTTC. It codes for CASSPAGRIYGYTF.

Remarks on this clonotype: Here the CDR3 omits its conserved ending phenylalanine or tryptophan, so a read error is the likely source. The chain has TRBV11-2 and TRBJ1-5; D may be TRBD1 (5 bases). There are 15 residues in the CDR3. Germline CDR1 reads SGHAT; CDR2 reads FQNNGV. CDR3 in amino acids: CVSSPSGVYNQPQHL. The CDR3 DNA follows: TGTGTCAGCAGCCCCTCGGGGGTTTACAATCAGCCCCAGCATCTT.

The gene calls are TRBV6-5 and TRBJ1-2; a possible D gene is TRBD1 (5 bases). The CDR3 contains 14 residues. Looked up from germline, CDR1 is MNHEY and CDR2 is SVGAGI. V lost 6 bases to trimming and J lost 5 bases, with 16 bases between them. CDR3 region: CASRDIGQLYGYTF. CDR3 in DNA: TGTGCCAGCAGGGACATCGGGCAGTTATATGGCTACACCTTC.

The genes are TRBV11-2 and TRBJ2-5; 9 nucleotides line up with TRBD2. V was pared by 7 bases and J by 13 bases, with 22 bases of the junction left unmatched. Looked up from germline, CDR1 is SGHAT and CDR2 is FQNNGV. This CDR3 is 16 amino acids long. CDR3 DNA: TGTGCCAGCAACTACTCCCGTGGTAGCGGGAGAGAGACCTGGTACTTC. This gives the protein CASNYSRGSGRETWYF.

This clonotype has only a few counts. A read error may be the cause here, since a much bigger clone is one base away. The CDR3 DNA reads as TGCAGCGCTCGGTCTAGCGGGACCAATGAGCAGTTCTTC. It yields the protein CSARSSGTNEQFF. The V call is TRBV29-1, the J call TRBJ2-1; 9 bases map to TRBD2. V dropped 7 bases and J dropped 6; count of bases not matched to a gene: 7. The CDR3 is 13 amino acids. Germline V CDR1 and CDR2: SQVTM, ANQGSEA.

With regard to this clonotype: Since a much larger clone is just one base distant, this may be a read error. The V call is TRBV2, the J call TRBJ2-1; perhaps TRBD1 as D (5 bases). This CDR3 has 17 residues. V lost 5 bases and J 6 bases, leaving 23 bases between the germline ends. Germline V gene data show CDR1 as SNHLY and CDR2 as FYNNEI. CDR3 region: CASSNLKGLQLVNEQFF. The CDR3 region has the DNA TGTGCCAGCAGTAATTTAAAGGGGCTTCAGCTGGTCAATGAGCAGTTCTTC.

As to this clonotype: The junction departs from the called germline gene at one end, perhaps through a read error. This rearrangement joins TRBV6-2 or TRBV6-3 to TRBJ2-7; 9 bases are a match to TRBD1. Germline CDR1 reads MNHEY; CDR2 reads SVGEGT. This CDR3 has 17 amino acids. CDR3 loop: CTSSYSFETGGFHEQYF. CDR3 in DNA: TGTACCAGCAGTTACTCGTTCGAGACAGGGGGTTTCCACGAGCAGTACTTC.

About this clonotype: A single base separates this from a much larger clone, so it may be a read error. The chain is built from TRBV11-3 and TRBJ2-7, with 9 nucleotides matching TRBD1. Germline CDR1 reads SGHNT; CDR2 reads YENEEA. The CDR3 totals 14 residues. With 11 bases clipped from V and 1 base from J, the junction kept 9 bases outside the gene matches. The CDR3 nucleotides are TGTGCCTCTCGACAGGGGGTGACTTCCTACGAGCAGTACTTC. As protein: CASRQGVTSYEQYF.

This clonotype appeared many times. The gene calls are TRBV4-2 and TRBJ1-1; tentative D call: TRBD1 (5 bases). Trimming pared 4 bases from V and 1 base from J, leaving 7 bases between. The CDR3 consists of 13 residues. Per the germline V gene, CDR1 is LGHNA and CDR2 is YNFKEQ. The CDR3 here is CASSRRGNTEAFF. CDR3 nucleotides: TGTGCCAGCAGCCGGAGGGGGAACACTGAAGCTTTCTTT.

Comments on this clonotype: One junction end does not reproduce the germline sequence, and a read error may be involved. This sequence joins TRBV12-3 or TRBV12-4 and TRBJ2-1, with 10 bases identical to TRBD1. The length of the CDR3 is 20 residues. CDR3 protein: CANSRSTTALGQGRGNEQFF. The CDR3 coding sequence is TGTGCCAACAGTCGAAGCACCACCGCGCTGGGACAGGGGAGAGGCAATGAGCAGTTCTTC.

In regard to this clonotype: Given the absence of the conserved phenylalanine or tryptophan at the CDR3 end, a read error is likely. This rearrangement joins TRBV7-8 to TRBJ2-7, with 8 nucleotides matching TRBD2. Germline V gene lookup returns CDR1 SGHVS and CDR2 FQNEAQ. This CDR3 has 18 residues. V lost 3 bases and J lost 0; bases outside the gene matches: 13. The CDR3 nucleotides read TGTGCCAGCAGCTTGAGAGGACTCAGCGGGGGAACCTCCTACGAGCAGTACCTC. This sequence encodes CASSLRGLSGGTSYEQYL.